The rows below give T cell receptor beta chains drawn from one sample of a study of T cells in localized non-small cell lung cancer. Sequenced by immunoSEQ multiplex PCR; TCRdb stores in-frame clones only, minus some. The repertoire holds 30,000 to 45,000 clones, with about 83% as singletons. The sample in question was peripheral blood, obtained before any cancer treatment. The receptors originated from a woman aged 35 to 70 with stage I lung adenocarcinoma. Each CDR3 is given with its conserved first and last residue.

>TRBJ2-1|TRBV28
CASSPTRRWGNEQFF
>TRBJ1-6|TRBV30
CAWSVLKRDLPTSPLHF
>TRBJ1-2|TRBV6-1
CASRSGTGGAEGYTF
>TRBJ1-1|TRBV5-1
CASSFSGGRDTEAFF
>TRBJ2-1|TRBV5-1
CASSLKPGPIGEQFF
>TRBJ1-6|TRBV5-6
CASSLVQGAQSPLHF
>TRBJ2-7|TRBV5-1
CASSLAAGRRDEQYF
>TRBJ2-6|TRBV27
CASSPRTGWGSGANVLTF
>TRBJ1-2|TRBV7-2
CASSLWSQGPDGYTF
>TRBJ1-1|TRBV19
CASHTGNTEAFF
>TRBJ2-6|TRBV19
CASSSGVLTF
>TRBJ1-1|TRBV30
CARTSGGNTEAFF
>TRBJ1-2|TRBV6-1
CASRATGGSYGYTF
>TRBJ2-3|TRBV6-4
CASNEGGPDTQYF
>TRBJ2-1|TRBV4-1
CASSPPGAYNEQFF
>TRBJ2-5|TRBV28
CASSTGGGGETQYF
>TRBJ1-2|TRBV28
CASSRLTPGQVNGYTF
>TRBJ2-7|TRBV4-3
CASSQERISYEQYF
>TRBJ1-6|TRBV11-2
CASSPRTFHNSPLHF
>TRBJ2-5|TRBV27
CASSSTTLAQYF
>TRBJ1-1|TRBV6-6
CASSYGWVTEAFF
>TRBJ2-7|TRBV5-8
CASSLAYEQYF
>TRBJ2-5|TRBV5-6
CASSLDEGETQYF
>TRBJ2-3|TRBV5-1
CASRPDRSTDTQYF
>TRBJ2-5|TRBV5-1
CASSLGPQETQYF
>TRBJ2-5|TRBV15
CATSSAQGYETQYF
>TRBJ2-5|TRBV7-2
CASSLATSGGQETQYF
>TRBJ1-3|TRBV28
CASSLTTRGLSGNTIYF
>TRBJ2-4|TRBV4-2
CASSQDWGTSGDIQYF
>TRBJ2-2|TRBV7-3
CASSFGAVAGTGELFF
>TRBJ1-1|TRBV4-1
CASSPFNVGNTEAFF
>TRBJ1-2|TRBV2
CASSEGQPAGGYGYTF
>TRBJ1-1|TRBV28
CASSLFTEAFF
>TRBJ1-3|TRBV28
CASRPTGYGNTIYF
>TRBJ2-3|TRBV5-4
CASSLDRGDTDTQYF